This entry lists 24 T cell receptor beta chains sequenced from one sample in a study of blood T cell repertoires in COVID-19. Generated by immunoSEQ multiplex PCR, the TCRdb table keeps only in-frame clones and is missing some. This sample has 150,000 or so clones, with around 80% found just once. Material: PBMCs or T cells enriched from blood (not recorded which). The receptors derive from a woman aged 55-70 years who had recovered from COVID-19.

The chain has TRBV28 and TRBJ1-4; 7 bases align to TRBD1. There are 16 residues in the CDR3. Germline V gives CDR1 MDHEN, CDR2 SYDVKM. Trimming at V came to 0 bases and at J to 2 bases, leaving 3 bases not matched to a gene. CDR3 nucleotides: TGTGCCAGCAGTTTATGGAGGGGGCAGACTAATGAAAAACTGTTTTTT. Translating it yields CASSLWRGQTNEKLFF.

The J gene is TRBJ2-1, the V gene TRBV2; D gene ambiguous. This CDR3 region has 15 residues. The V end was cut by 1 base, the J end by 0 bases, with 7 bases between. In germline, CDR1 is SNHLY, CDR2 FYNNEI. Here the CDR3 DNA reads TGTGCCAGCAGTGAAGGGCTGCCCTCCTACAATGAGCAGTTCTTC. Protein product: CASSEGLPSYNEQFF.

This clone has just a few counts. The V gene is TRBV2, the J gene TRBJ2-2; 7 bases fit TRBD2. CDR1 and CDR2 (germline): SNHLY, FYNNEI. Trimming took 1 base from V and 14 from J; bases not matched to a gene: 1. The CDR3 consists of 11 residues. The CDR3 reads CASSEETSLFF. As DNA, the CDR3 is TGTGCCAGCAGTGAAGAGACTAGCCTGTTTTTT.

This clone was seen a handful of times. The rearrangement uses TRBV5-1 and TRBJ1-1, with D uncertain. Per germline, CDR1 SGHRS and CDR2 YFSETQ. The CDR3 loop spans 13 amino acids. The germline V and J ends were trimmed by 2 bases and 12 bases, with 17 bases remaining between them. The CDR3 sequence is CASSFGDQTETFF. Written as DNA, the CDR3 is TGCGCCAGCAGCTTTGGAGACCAGACCGAAACTTTCTTT.

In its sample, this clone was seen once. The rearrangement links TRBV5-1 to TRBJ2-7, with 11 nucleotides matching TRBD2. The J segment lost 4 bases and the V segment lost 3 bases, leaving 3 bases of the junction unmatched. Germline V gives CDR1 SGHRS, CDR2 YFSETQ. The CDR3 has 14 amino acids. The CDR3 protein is CASSWVAGGYEQYF. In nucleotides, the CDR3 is TGCGCCAGCAGCTGGGTAGCGGGAGGGTACGAGCAGTACTTC.

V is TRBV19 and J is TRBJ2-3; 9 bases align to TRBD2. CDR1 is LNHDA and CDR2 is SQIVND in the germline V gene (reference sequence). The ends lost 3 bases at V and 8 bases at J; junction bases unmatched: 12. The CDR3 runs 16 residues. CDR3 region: CASSINAGRGGSTQYF. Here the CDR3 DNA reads TGTGCCAGTAGTATTAACGCAGGGCGGGGGGGAAGTACGCAGTATTTT.

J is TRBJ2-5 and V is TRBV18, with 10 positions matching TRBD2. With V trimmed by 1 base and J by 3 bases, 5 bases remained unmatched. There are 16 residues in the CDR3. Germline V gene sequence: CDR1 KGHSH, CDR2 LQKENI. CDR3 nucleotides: TGTGCCAGCTCACCACAAGCGGGGGGGACTAAAGAGACCCAGTACTTC. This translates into CASSPQAGGTKETQYF. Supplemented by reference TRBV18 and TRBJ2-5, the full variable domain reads NAGVMQNPRHLVRRRGQEARLRCSPMKGHSHVYWYRQLPEEGLKFMVYLQKENIIDESGMPKERFSAEFPKEGPSILRIQQVVRGDSAAYFCASSPQAGGTKETQYFGPGTRLLVL.

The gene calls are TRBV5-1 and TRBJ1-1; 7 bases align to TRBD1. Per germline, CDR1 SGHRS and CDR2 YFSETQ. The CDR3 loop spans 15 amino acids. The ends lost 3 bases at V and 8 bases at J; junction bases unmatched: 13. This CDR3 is CASSSSLTGTGEAFF. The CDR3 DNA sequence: TGCGCCAGCAGCTCTAGCCTGACAGGGACGGGAGAAGCTTTCTTT.

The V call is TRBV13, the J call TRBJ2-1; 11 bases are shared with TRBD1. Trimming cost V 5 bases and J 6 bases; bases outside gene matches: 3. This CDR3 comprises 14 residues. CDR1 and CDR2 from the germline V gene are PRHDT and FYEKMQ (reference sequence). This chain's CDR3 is CASSRGQGGNEQFF. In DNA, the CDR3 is TGTGCCAGCAGCCGGGGACAGGGGGGCAATGAGCAGTTCTTC.

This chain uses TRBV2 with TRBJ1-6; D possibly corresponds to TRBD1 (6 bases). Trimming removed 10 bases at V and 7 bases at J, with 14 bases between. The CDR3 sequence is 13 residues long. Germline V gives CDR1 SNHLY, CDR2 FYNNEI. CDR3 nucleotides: TGTGCCAAGGGGGTAGAGAGAAATTCACCCCTCCACTTT. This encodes CAKGVERNSPLHF.

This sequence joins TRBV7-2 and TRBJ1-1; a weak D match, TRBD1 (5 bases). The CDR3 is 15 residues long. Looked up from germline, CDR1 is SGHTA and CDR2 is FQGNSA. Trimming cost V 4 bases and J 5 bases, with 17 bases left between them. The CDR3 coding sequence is TGTGCCAGCAGCTACATCCTCCCTGGGGGGACTGAAGCTTTCTTT. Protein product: CASSYILPGGTEAFF.

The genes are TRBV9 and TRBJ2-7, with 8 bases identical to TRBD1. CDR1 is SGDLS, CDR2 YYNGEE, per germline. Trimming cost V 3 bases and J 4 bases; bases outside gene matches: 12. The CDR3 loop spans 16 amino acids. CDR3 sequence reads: CASSGRPGTGRYEQYF. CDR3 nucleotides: TGTGCCAGCAGCGGGAGACCCGGGACAGGAAGATACGAGCAGTACTTC.

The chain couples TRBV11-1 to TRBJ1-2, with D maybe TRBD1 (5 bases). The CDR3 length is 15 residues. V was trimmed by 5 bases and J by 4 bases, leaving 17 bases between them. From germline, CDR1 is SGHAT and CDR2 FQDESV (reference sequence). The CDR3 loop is CASSRRGEHGYGYTF. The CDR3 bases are TGTGCCAGCAGCCGGCGGGGGGAGCATGGCTATGGCTACACCTTC.

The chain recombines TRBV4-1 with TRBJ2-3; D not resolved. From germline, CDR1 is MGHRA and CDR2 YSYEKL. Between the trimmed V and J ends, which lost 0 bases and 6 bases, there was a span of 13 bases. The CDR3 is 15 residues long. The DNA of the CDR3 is TGCGCCAGCAGCCAAGATTTCGTAGTAATTGATACGCAGTATTTT. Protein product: CASSQDFVVIDTQYF.

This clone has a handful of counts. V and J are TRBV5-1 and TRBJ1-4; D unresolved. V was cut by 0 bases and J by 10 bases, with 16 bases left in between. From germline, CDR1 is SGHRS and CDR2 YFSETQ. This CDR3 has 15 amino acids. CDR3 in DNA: TGCGCCAGCAGCTTGGCCGGCCAAAGGAGTAGAAAACTGTTTTTT. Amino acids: CASSLAGQRSRKLFF.

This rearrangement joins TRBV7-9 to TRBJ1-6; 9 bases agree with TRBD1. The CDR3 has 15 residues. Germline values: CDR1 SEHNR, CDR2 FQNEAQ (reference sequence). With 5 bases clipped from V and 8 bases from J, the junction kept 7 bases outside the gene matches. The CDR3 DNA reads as TGTGCCAGCAGCGGTTGGGACAGGGCCGATTCACCCCTCCACTTT. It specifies CASSGWDRADSPLHF.

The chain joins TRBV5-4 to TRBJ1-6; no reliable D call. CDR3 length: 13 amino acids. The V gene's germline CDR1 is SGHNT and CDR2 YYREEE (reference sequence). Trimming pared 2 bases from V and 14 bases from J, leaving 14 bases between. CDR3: CASSFPPGETLHF. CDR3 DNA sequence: TGTGCCAGCAGCTTTCCCCCCGGGGAGACCCTCCACTTT. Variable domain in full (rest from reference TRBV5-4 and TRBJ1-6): ETGVTQSPTHLIKTRGQQVTLRCSSQSGHNTVSWYQQALGQGPQFIFQYYREEENGRGNFPPRFSGLQFPNYSSELNVNALELDDSALYLCASSFPPGETLHFGNGTRLTVT.

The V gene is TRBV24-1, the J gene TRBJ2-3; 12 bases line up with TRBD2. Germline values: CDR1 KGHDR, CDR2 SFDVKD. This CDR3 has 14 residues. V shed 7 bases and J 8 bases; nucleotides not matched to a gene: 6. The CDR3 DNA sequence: TGTGCCACCAGGGAGACTAGCGGGAGCAGTACGCAGTATTTT. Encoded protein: CATRETSGSSTQYF.

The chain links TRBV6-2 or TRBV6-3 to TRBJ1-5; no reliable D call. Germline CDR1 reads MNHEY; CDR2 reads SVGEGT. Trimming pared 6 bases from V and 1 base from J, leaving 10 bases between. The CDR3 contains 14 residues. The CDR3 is CASSHPRSNQPQHF. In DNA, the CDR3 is TGTGCCAGCAGCCACCCGCGGAGCAATCAGCCCCAGCATTTT.

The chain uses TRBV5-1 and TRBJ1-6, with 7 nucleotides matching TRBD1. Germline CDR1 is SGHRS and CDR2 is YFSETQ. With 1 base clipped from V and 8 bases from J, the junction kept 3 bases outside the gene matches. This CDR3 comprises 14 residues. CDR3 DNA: TGCGCCAGCAGCTTGCGGCAGGGGGATTCACCCCTCCACTTT. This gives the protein CASSLRQGDSPLHF.

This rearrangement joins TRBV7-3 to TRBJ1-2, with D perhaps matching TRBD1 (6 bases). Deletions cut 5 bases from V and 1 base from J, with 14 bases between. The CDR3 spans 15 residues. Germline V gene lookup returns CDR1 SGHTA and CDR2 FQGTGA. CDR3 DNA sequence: TGTGCCAGCAGCCCGAATCAGGGGCATAACTATGGCTACACCTTC. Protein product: CASSPNQGHNYGYTF.

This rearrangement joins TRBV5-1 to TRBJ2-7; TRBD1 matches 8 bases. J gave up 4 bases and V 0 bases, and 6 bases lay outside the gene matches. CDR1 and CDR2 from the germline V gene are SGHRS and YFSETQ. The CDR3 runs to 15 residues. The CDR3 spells CASSLEPGGAYEQYF. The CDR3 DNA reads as TGCGCCAGCAGCTTGGAACCAGGGGGCGCGTACGAGCAGTACTTC.

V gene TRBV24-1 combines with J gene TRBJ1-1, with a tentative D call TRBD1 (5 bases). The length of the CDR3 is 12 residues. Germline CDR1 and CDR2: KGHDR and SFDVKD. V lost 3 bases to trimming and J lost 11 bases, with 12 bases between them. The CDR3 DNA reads TGTGCCACCAGTGATCGTTCGGGGGTGGCTTTCTTT. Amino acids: CATSDRSGVAFF.

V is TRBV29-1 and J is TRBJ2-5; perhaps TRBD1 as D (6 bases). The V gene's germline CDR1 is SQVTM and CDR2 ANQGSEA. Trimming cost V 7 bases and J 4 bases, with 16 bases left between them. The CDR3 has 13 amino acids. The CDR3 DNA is TGCAGCGCGAGAACAGGGAGCGGAGAGACCCAGTACTTC. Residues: CSARTGSGETQYF.